The rows below give T cell receptor beta chains drawn from one sample of a study of blood T cell repertoires in COVID-19. Clones were read by immunoSEQ multiplex PCR, and TCRdb kept only the in-frame ones, dropping some. Here the sample spans more than 85,000 clones, 80% to 95% being singletons. The sample comprised peripheral blood. The origin of the receptors is a man between 18 and 35 years old with acute or convalescent COVID-19. Each CDR3 is given with its conserved first and last residue. D genes are given only for firm matches. The listing skips clone size in some rows; elsewhere it reads once, few, many or a size class.

j_call: TRBJ1-3
clone_size: .
d_call: .
v_call: TRBV18
cdr3_length: 13
cdr3_aa: CASSPPGENTIYF
cdr3_nt: TGTGCCAGCTCACCACCTGGGGAGAACACCATATATTTT

j_call: TRBJ1-2
clone_size: .
d_call: .
v_call: TRBV18
cdr3_length: 13
cdr3_aa: CASSPGEDYGYTF
cdr3_nt: TGTGCCAGCTCACCAGGAGAGGACTATGGCTACACCTTC

j_call: TRBJ2-3
clone_size: .
d_call: TRBD1
v_call: TRBV5-1
cdr3_length: 14
cdr3_aa: CASSRTGYTDTQYF
cdr3_nt: TGCGCCAGCAGCCGGACAGGTTACACAGATACGCAGTATTTT

j_call: TRBJ2-7
clone_size: .
d_call: .
v_call: TRBV5-5
cdr3_length: 16
cdr3_aa: CASSLYRVIPDYEQYF
cdr3_nt: TGTGCCAGCAGCTTATACAGGGTCATCCCGGACTACGAGCAGTACTTC

j_call: TRBJ2-7
clone_size: .
d_call: .
v_call: TRBV19
cdr3_length: 13
cdr3_aa: CASSIIPGDEQYF
cdr3_nt: TGTGCCAGTAGTATAATCCCCGGGGACGAGCAGTACTTC

j_call: TRBJ2-2
clone_size: .
d_call: .
v_call: TRBV27
cdr3_length: 13
cdr3_aa: CASIRGNTGELFF
cdr3_nt: TGTGCCAGCATAAGAGGGAACACCGGGGAGCTGTTTTTT

j_call: TRBJ1-2
clone_size: .
d_call: TRBD1
v_call: TRBV12-3/TRBV12-4
cdr3_length: 13
cdr3_aa: CASSSDRDYGYTF
cdr3_nt: TGTGCCAGCAGTTCTGACAGGGACTATGGCTACACCTTC

j_call: TRBJ2-7
clone_size: once
d_call: .
v_call: TRBV12-1
cdr3_length: 15
cdr3_aa: CASSHSGGRNYEQYF
cdr3_nt: TGTGCCAGCAGCCATAGCGGGGGCCGAAACTACGAGCAGTACTTC

j_call: TRBJ2-1
clone_size: .
d_call: .
v_call: TRBV2
cdr3_length: 15
cdr3_aa: CASSPPGVPYNEQFF
cdr3_nt: TGTGCCAGCAGCCCTCCGGGAGTACCCTACAATGAGCAGTTCTTC

j_call: TRBJ2-1
clone_size: .
d_call: TRBD1
v_call: TRBV27
cdr3_length: 17
cdr3_aa: CASSPVRDRGSYNEQFF
cdr3_nt: TGTGCCAGCAGCCCTGTTCGGGACAGGGGGAGCTACAATGAGCAGTTCTTC

j_call: TRBJ1-1
clone_size: .
d_call: TRBD1
v_call: TRBV5-1
cdr3_length: 15
cdr3_aa: CASSLGGTGMVKAFF
cdr3_nt: TGCGCCAGCAGCTTGGGAGGGACAGGGATGGTTAAAGCTTTCTTT

j_call: TRBJ1-1
clone_size: .
d_call: TRBD1
v_call: TRBV3-1/TRBV3-2
cdr3_length: 13
cdr3_aa: CASSPRDRAEAFF
cdr3_nt: TGTGCCAGCAGCCCCCGGGACAGGGCTGAAGCTTTCTTT

j_call: TRBJ2-3
clone_size: .
d_call: .
v_call: TRBV18
cdr3_length: 14
cdr3_aa: CASSPRVITDTQYF
cdr3_nt: TGTGCCAGCTCACCTAGAGTTATCACAGATACGCAGTATTTT

j_call: TRBJ1-5
clone_size: .
d_call: .
v_call: TRBV29-1
cdr3_length: 12
cdr3_aa: CSVGTGYEPQHF
cdr3_nt: TGCAGCGTTGGTACAGGGTATGAGCCCCAGCATTTT

j_call: TRBJ2-7
clone_size: .
d_call: TRBD1
v_call: TRBV18
cdr3_length: 15
cdr3_aa: CASSPSRDRVYEQYF
cdr3_nt: TGTGCCAGCTCACCGTCCCGGGACAGGGTCTACGAGCAGTACTTC

j_call: TRBJ2-5
clone_size: .
d_call: .
v_call: TRBV11-2
cdr3_length: 14
cdr3_aa: CASTPIQGRETQYF
cdr3_nt: TGTGCCAGCACCCCAATACAGGGCCGAGAGACCCAGTACTTC

j_call: TRBJ1-1
clone_size: .
d_call: .
v_call: TRBV18
cdr3_length: 15
cdr3_aa: CASSPGVLKNTEAFF
cdr3_nt: TGTGCCAGCTCACCGGGAGTCCTTAAGAACACTGAAGCTTTCTTT

j_call: TRBJ1-5
clone_size: .
d_call: TRBD1
v_call: TRBV7-9
cdr3_length: 13
cdr3_aa: CASSLQGDQPQHF
cdr3_nt: TGTGCCAGCAGCTTACAGGGGGATCAGCCCCAGCATTTT

j_call: TRBJ2-1
clone_size: .
d_call: TRBD1
v_call: TRBV14
cdr3_length: 17
cdr3_aa: CASSPPGQHSSYNEQFF
cdr3_nt: TGTGCCAGCAGCCCCCCGGGACAGCATAGCTCCTACAATGAGCAGTTCTTC

j_call: TRBJ2-6
clone_size: .
d_call: .
v_call: TRBV9
cdr3_length: 13
cdr3_aa: CASTLAGANVLTF
cdr3_nt: TGTGCCAGCACGTTAGCTGGGGCCAACGTCCTGACTTTC

j_call: TRBJ1-2
clone_size: .
d_call: TRBD1
v_call: TRBV19
cdr3_length: 14
cdr3_aa: CASLTGKGGHGYTF
cdr3_nt: TGTGCCAGTCTTACCGGGAAAGGGGGCCATGGCTACACCTTC

j_call: TRBJ2-7
clone_size: .
d_call: TRBD1
v_call: TRBV5-1
cdr3_length: 15
cdr3_aa: CASSLLQGDVYEQYF
cdr3_nt: TGCGCCAGCAGCTTGTTGCAGGGGGATGTCTACGAGCAGTACTTC

j_call: TRBJ1-4
clone_size: .
d_call: .
v_call: TRBV5-1
cdr3_length: 14
cdr3_aa: CASSSGWEGEKLFF
cdr3_nt: TGCGCCAGCAGCTCCGGGTGGGAGGGTGAAAAACTGTTTTTT

j_call: TRBJ1-5
clone_size: .
d_call: .
v_call: TRBV30
cdr3_length: 14
cdr3_aa: CAWSGGGNNQPQHF
cdr3_nt: TGTGCCTGGAGTGGCGGGGGGAATAATCAGCCCCAGCATTTT

j_call: TRBJ1-5
clone_size: .
d_call: .
v_call: TRBV20-1
cdr3_length: 17
cdr3_aa: CSASHYPAGGVDQPQHF
cdr3_nt: TGCAGTGCTAGTCATTACCCCGCAGGAGGGGTTGATCAGCCCCAGCATTTT

j_call: TRBJ1-2
clone_size: .
d_call: .
v_call: TRBV19
cdr3_length: 15
cdr3_aa: CASSMVAGTNYGYTF
cdr3_nt: TGTGCCAGTAGTATGGTAGCCGGAACTAACTATGGCTACACCTTC

j_call: TRBJ1-1
clone_size: .
d_call: TRBD1
v_call: TRBV14
cdr3_length: 16
cdr3_aa: CASSHRTGVGNTEAFF
cdr3_nt: TGTGCCAGCAGCCACCGTACAGGGGTGGGGAACACTGAAGCTTTCTTT

j_call: TRBJ2-5
clone_size: .
d_call: .
v_call: TRBV14
cdr3_length: 12
cdr3_aa: CASRAWEETQYF
cdr3_nt: TGTGCCAGCCGCGCGTGGGAGGAGACCCAGTACTTC

j_call: TRBJ2-3
clone_size: .
d_call: .
v_call: TRBV18
cdr3_length: 16
cdr3_aa: CASSPPTTVKASAQYF
cdr3_nt: TGTGCCAGCTCACCACCGACGACAGTCAAAGCATCGGCGCAGTATTTT

j_call: TRBJ1-1
clone_size: .
d_call: .
v_call: TRBV4-1
cdr3_length: 13
cdr3_aa: CASSQVQGSEAFF
cdr3_nt: TGCGCCAGCAGCCAAGTACAGGGATCTGAAGCTTTCTTT

j_call: TRBJ1-5
clone_size: .
d_call: .
v_call: TRBV5-8
cdr3_length: 15
cdr3_aa: CASSLVRQLNQPQHF
cdr3_nt: TGTGCCAGCAGCTTGGTGAGACAGCTCAATCAGCCCCAGCATTTT

j_call: TRBJ1-1
clone_size: once
d_call: .
v_call: TRBV11-2
cdr3_length: 15
cdr3_aa: CASSLGGFGAVEAFF
cdr3_nt: TGTGCCAGCAGCTTAGGAGGTTTTGGGGCAGTTGAAGCTTTCTTT

j_call: TRBJ2-2
clone_size: .
d_call: TRBD2
v_call: TRBV6-6
cdr3_length: 18
cdr3_aa: CASSPGLAGGPNTGELFF
cdr3_nt: TGTGCCAGCAGTCCGGGACTAGCGGGAGGACCGAACACCGGGGAGCTGTTTTTT

j_call: TRBJ1-6
clone_size: .
d_call: .
v_call: TRBV3-1/TRBV3-2
cdr3_length: 16
cdr3_aa: CASSQARGAGNSPLHF
cdr3_nt: TGTGCCAGCAGCCAAGCACGAGGGGCGGGGAATTCACCCCTCCACTTT

j_call: TRBJ2-3
clone_size: .
d_call: TRBD2
v_call: TRBV3-1/TRBV3-2
cdr3_length: 15
cdr3_aa: CASTYSGGVEDTQYF
cdr3_nt: TGTGCCAGCACCTATAGCGGGGGGGTTGAAGATACGCAGTATTTT